The rows below give T cell receptor beta chains drawn from one sample of a study of CXCR3-negative and CXCR3-positive naive CD8 T cells. From the 5' RACE reads, TCRdb lists one entry per CDR3 protein and no DNA. Its table lists about 82,000 distinct CDR3 sequences. The sequenced sample consisted of naive CXCR3- CD8+ T cells from blood. The receptors were gathered from a human donor in good health. Some clones in this sample may be carry-over from other donors' samples. Each CDR3 is given with its conserved first and last residue. Fields, in order: J gene, V gene, CDR3 protein.

j_gene: TRBJ1-1; v_gene: TRBV7-6; CDR3aa: CASSPTGGTEAFF
j_gene: TRBJ2-2; v_gene: TRBV28; CDR3aa: CASSLAGESGELFF
j_gene: TRBJ1-1; v_gene: TRBV4-3; CDR3aa: CASSQGTGGLLNTEAFF
j_gene: TRBJ2-5; v_gene: TRBV29-1; CDR3aa: CSAVGGEVKETQYF
j_gene: TRBJ1-1; v_gene: TRBV9; CDR3aa: CASSLTGTSTEAFF
j_gene: TRBJ1-5; v_gene: TRBV5-5; CDR3aa: CASSEEDRDNQPQHF
j_gene: TRBJ2-1; v_gene: TRBV29-1; CDR3aa: CSAASGDKYYNEQFF
j_gene: TRBJ2-2; v_gene: TRBV29-1; CDR3aa: CSVAGGAGELFF
j_gene: TRBJ2-1; v_gene: TRBV7-3; CDR3aa: CASSYGTSGSYEQFF
j_gene: TRBJ1-1; v_gene: TRBV27; CDR3aa: CASSSEGTGSTEAFF
j_gene: TRBJ2-5; v_gene: TRBV7-6; CDR3aa: CASSWTETQYF
j_gene: TRBJ2-7; v_gene: TRBV2; CDR3aa: CASIEGSSYEQYF
j_gene: TRBJ2-7; v_gene: TRBV10-3; CDR3aa: CAISESTEDYYEQYF
j_gene: TRBJ1-1; v_gene: TRBV9; CDR3aa: CASSVGGGSEAFF
j_gene: TRBJ1-2; v_gene: TRBV28; CDR3aa: CASSPPGQGYGYTF
j_gene: TRBJ1-4; v_gene: TRBV5-1; CDR3aa: CASSGVSGTGGEKLFF
j_gene: TRBJ1-2; v_gene: TRBV20-1; CDR3aa: CSASPPGHGSSPYTF
j_gene: TRBJ2-1; v_gene: TRBV14; CDR3aa: CASSQVGAYNEQFF
j_gene: TRBJ2-7; v_gene: TRBV12-3/TRBV12-4; CDR3aa: CASKEGRAEQYF
j_gene: TRBJ1-6; v_gene: TRBV2; CDR3aa: CASSDRHTSYNSPLHF
j_gene: TRBJ1-5; v_gene: TRBV12-3/TRBV12-4; CDR3aa: CASSTENYSNQPQHF
j_gene: TRBJ2-7; v_gene: TRBV7-9; CDR3aa: CASSGVQGSPYEQYF
j_gene: TRBJ2-7; v_gene: TRBV28; CDR3aa: CASTTGAIYEQYF
j_gene: TRBJ2-7; v_gene: TRBV20-1; CDR3aa: CSASGTSGSLREQYF
j_gene: TRBJ1-6; v_gene: TRBV6-5; CDR3aa: CASGRGGYNSPLHF
j_gene: TRBJ2-7; v_gene: TRBV14; CDR3aa: CASSPEGFSYEQYF
j_gene: TRBJ2-3; v_gene: TRBV11-2; CDR3aa: CASSLLKASGIGGSLTDTQYF